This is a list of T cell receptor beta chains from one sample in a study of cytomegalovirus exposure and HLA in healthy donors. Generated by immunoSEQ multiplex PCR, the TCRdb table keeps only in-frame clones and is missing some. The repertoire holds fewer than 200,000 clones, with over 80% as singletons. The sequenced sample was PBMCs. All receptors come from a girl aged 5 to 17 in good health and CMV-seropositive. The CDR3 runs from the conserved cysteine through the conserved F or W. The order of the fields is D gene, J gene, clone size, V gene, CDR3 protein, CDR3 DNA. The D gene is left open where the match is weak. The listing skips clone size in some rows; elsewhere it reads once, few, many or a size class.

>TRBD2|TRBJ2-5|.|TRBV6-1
CASSDGLAGIDWYF
TGTGCCAGCAGTGATGGGCTAGCGGGGATCGACTGGTACTTC
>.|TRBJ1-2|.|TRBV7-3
CASSPTGGRDGYTF
TGTGCCAGCAGCCCCACGGGAGGCCGCGATGGCTACACCTTC
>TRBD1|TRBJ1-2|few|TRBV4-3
CASSQDHRRQGDGYTF
TGCGCCAGCAGCCAAGATCATAGGAGACAGGGAGACGGCTACACCTTC
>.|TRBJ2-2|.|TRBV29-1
CSVVWGTNTGELFF
TGCAGCGTTGTGTGGGGCACCAACACCGGGGAGCTGTTTTTT
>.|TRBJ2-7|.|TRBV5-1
CASSSATGPINEQYF
TGCGCCAGCAGCTCGGCGACAGGTCCGATCAACGAGCAGTACTTC
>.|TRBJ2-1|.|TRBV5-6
CASSLVGGEQFF
TGTGCCAGCAGCTTGGTAGGGGGTGAACAGTTCTTC
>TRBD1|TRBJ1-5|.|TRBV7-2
CASSHERTGAGQPQHF
TGTGCCAGCAGCCATGAAAGAACAGGGGCAGGACAGCCCCAGCATTTT
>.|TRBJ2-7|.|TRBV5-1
CASSLGTENYEQYF
TGCGCCAGCAGCTTGGGGACAGAGAACTACGAGCAGTACTTC
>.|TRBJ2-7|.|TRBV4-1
CASSQERSGQYYEQYF
TGCGCCAGCAGCCAAGAGCGGTCAGGACAGTACTACGAGCAGTACTTC
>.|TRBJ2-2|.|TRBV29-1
CSVEGRYTGELFF
TGCAGCGTTGAGGGGAGGTACACCGGGGAGCTGTTTTTT
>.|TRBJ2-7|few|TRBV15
CATSGGLAYEQYF
TGTGCCACCAGCGGGGGACTGGCCTACGAGCAGTACTTC
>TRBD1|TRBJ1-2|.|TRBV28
CASSITQGQPDGCTF
TGTGCCAGCAGCATAACCCAGGGACAGCCCGATGGGTGCACCTTC
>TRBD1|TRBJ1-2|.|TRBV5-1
CASSTTGRGASGYTF
TGCGCCAGCAGCACTACCGGCAGGGGGGCGTCTGGCTACACCTTC
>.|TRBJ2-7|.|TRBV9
CASSFKSGDYYEQYF
TGTGCCAGCAGTTTTAAGAGCGGTGACTATTACGAGCAGTACTTC
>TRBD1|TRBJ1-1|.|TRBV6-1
CASRDRGGNTEAFF
TGTGCCAGCAGGGACAGGGGTGGAAACACTGAAGCTTTCTTT
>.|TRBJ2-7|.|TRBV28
CASSLTQETYEQYF
TGTGCCAGCAGTTTAACACAGGAGACCTACGAGCAGTACTTC
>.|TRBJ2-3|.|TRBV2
CASSDSLRGPDTQYF
TGTGCCAGCAGTGATAGCCTTAGGGGCCCAGATACGCAGTATTTT
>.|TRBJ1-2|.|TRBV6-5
CASSWGPAGYGYTF
TGTGCCAGCAGTTGGGGGCCCGCCGGCTATGGCTACACCTTC
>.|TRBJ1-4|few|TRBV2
CASSERAEKLFF
TGTGCCAGCAGTGAACGCGCAGAAAAACTGTTTTTT
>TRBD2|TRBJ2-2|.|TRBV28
CASSCNPLTYRAGECLAGELFF
TGTGCCAGCAGTTGCAACCCACTTACCTACCGAGCGGGGGAGTGTTTAGCCGGGGAGCTGTTTTTT
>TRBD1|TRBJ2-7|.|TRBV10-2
CASRGDRGTVEQYF
TGCGCCAGCAGGGGGGACAGGGGGACGGTAGAGCAGTACTTC
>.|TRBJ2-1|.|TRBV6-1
CASSSGLYNEQFF
TGTGCCAGCAGTTCGGGACTTTACAATGAGCAGTTCTTC
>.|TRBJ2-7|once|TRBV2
CALRLGLRGTYEQYF
TGTGCCCTACGATTGGGACTCAGAGGGACCTACGAGCAGTACTTC
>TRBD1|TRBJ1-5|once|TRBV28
CASSSDRDPNQPQHF
TGTGCCAGCAGTTCTGACAGGGACCCAAATCAGCCCCAGCATTTT
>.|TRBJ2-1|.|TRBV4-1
CASSHSNGQRTYNEQFF
TGCGCCAGCAGCCATTCAAACGGACAGCGGACTTACAATGAGCAGTTCTTC
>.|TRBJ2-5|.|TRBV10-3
CAIARQMSQETQYF
TGTGCCATCGCAAGACAGATGAGCCAAGAGACCCAGTACTTC